This TCR beta chain derives from a study of blood T cell repertoires in COVID-19. As processed by the authors: Researchers report that nucleated cell counts were estimated from reference gene primer amplification. Assay: immunoSEQ multiplex PCR; the TCRdb copy retains only in-frame clones and omits some. V and J calls and clone size come straight from that table; D and trimming were deduced from the DNA. The table has 200,000 to 250,000 clones, around 80% seen once; the top ten hold 9.7%. CDR1 and CDR2 from the germline V gene are DFQATT and SNEGSKA (reference sequence). CDR3 length: 11 residues. The germline V and J ends were trimmed by 8 bases and 2 bases, with 9 bases remaining between them.

This TCR derives from a man aged 50 to 59 with active or convalescent COVID-19. The sequencing sample was made of peripheral blood. The chain is built from TRBV20-1 and TRBJ1-1, with D unresolved. DNA of the CDR3: TGCAGTCCGAGGCTTAACACTGAAGCTTTCTTT. This gives the protein CSPRLNTEAFF.